This T cell receptor beta chain was sequenced for a study of cytomegalovirus exposure and HLA in healthy donors (dated by TCRdb to about 2017). Looking at the study overall: According to a later analysis, the 110 or so validation repertoires were produced on the same platform as the approximately 610 repertoires of the first cohort. The study was designed to test whether signatures of past pathogen exposure could be identified by cataloging public T cell receptors. A separate validation cohort of 90 to 150 different subjects was used in addition to the 666-subject first cohort. To predict cytomegalovirus infection status, the study combined high-throughput TCR immunosequencing, statistical association of individual TCRs with disease status, and machine learning.

The donors belonged to the validation cohort of approximately 130 subjects, which was separate from the approximately 700-subject first cohort. From a lookup of the germline V gene, CDR1 and CDR2 are MDHEN and SYDVKM. The CDR3 numbers 14 residues from cysteine through phenylalanine. Just the 42-base CDR3 DNA is kept, in frame starting at base 1. V and J are trimmed by 5 bases and 1 base, and the gene matches miss 4 bases of the junction. General conclusions and limits of the study: The validation cohort had no HLA typing available for a later analysis, so co-occurrence within that cohort was assessed over all 120 or so repertoires. In a later analysis, TCRs clustered in the first cohort were found to also tend to co-occur in the roughly 130 validation repertoires, with approximately 93% of cluster scores above 0. According to the authors, the approach could potentially be generalized to other disease states and immunological phenotypes. The classifier was reported to diagnose cytomegalovirus status with high specificity and sensitivity in both the original and validation cohorts. Three of the identified cytomegalovirus-associated TCR beta chains were confirmed in vitro to be specific for cytomegalovirus antigens. Most TCR sequences were seen in very few donors, while some public TCRs were found in many individuals. In the study, some 160 TCR beta chains were listed as associated with cytomegalovirus.

Libraries were constructed by the immunoSEQ multiplex PCR assay. The paper's data handling went like this. A statistical classification framework was developed to diagnose cytomegalovirus status using the catalog of TCR beta chain sequences. TCRdb took over this immuneACCESS table, retaining in-frame rearrangements with V and J assigned. Such tables are incomplete; in checked studies, under half of the missing clones stem from an unresolved V gene, and the remainder is unexplained. Clone size and the V and J calls come from that table; the DNA yielded D and trimming. For this sample the table gives 65,000 to 85,000 clones, of which 85% to 95% were detected only once. The ten biggest clones cover 0.69% of the sample. Notes on this clone: What this receptor recognizes is not known. Per-nucleotide qualities are absent, and no much larger clonotype sits a single base away.

This sequence was found in a woman aged 18-29 years in good health and CMV-seronegative. Sample: PBMCs. The rearranged segments are TRBV28 and TRBJ1-1, and 7 bases in between align with TRBD1. In nucleotides, the sequence is TGTGCCAGCAGTGCGGGACAGAAGAACACTGAAGCTTTCTTT. Its protein product is CASSAGQKNTEAFF.